The sequence of this TCR beta chain was determined in a study of CD8+ T cells in alopecia areata. General study points: Higher clonality than in normal scalp was seen in lesional scalp, especially alopecia totalis/universalis.

RNA, once extracted, was reverse transcribed into cDNA for use as the sequencing template. Sequencing used immunoSEQ multiplex PCR; TCRdb keeps in-frame clones, though not all of them. The repertoire holds about 160,000 clones, roughly two thirds seen once, with 0.7% to 1% in the top ten. The sample's treatment: oral pan-JAK inhibitor, 5-10 mg twice daily. To note about this clone: Its cognate antigen is unknown.

The germline V gene has CDR1 SGDLS and CDR2 YYNGEE. The length of the CDR3 is 14 residues. V shed 0 bases and J shed 5 bases, with 10 bases lying between them. This material consisted of CD4+ T cells sorted from blood, taken at week 4, from a patient treated with tofacitinib. The receptor was derived from a human donor with alopecia areata. The chain combines TRBV9 with TRBJ2-3, with a weak D call TRBD2 (5 bases). The CDR3 DNA reads as TGTGCCAGCAGCGTAGCTACGGCGGGAGATACGCAGTATTTT. It yields the protein CASSVATAGDTQYF. The full variable domain, in which reference TRBV9 and TRBJ2-3 provide the parts outside the CDR3, is DSGVTQTPKHLITATGQRVTLRCSPRSGDLSVYWYQQSLDQGLQFLIQYYNGEERAKGNILERFSAQQFPDLHSELNLSSLELGDSALYFCASSVATAGDTQYFGPGTRLTVL.